The rows below give T cell receptor beta chains drawn from one sample of a study of shared clonotypes between healthy human individuals. Repertoires were generated with immunoSEQ multiplex PCR, while TCRdb's copy carries only in-frame clones and drops some. The sample includes 330,000 or so clones, roughly 80% of them seen just once. The source material was memory CD4+ T cells sorted from blood. The receptors come from a man aged 30-40 years in good health. Both conserved end residues are part of each CDR3. A D gene is named only where the DNA matches it firmly. Part of the rows lack a size; the others show once, few, many or a class for expanded clones.

CDR3aa: CASSRGTDTEAFF
CDR3nt: TGTGCCAGCTCACGGGGGACAGACACTGAAGCTTTCTTT
d_gene: TRBD1
abundance: NA
j_gene: TRBJ1-1
v_gene: TRBV18

CDR3aa: CATSRGSTSGRQETQYF
CDR3nt: TGTGCCACCAGCAGAGGATCAACTAGCGGGAGGCAAGAGACCCAGTACTTC
d_gene: TRBD2
abundance: NA
j_gene: TRBJ2-5
v_gene: TRBV15

CDR3aa: CASSLTGQGISGELFF
CDR3nt: TGTGCCAGCAGCTTGACCGGACAGGGTATTTCCGGGGAGCTGTTTTTT
d_gene: TRBD1
abundance: NA
j_gene: TRBJ2-2
v_gene: TRBV7-8

CDR3aa: CASSLFQTYEQYF
CDR3nt: TGTGCCAGCAGCTTGTTTCAGACCTACGAGCAGTACTTC
d_gene: NA
abundance: NA
j_gene: TRBJ2-7
v_gene: TRBV5-6

CDR3aa: CASSAGRNRPNEQFF
CDR3nt: TGTGCCAGCAGCGCGGGGAGGAACAGGCCGAATGAGCAGTTCTTC
d_gene: NA
abundance: NA
j_gene: TRBJ2-1
v_gene: TRBV5-6

CDR3aa: CASSEGTSGSQQFF
CDR3nt: TGTGCCAGCAGTGAAGGGACTAGCGGGAGTCAGCAGTTCTTC
d_gene: TRBD2
abundance: NA
j_gene: TRBJ2-1
v_gene: TRBV2

CDR3aa: CASSGLAGGNEQFF
CDR3nt: TGTGCCAGCAGTGGGCTAGCGGGGGGCAATGAGCAGTTCTTC
d_gene: TRBD2
abundance: NA
j_gene: TRBJ2-1
v_gene: TRBV2

CDR3aa: CASSPTVNTGELFF
CDR3nt: TGTGCCAGCTCACCGACGGTGAACACCGGGGAGCTGTTTTTT
d_gene: NA
abundance: few
j_gene: TRBJ2-2
v_gene: TRBV18

CDR3aa: CASSARMGETQYF
CDR3nt: TGTGCCAGCAGCGCCAGGATGGGGGAGACCCAGTACTTC
d_gene: NA
abundance: NA
j_gene: TRBJ2-5
v_gene: TRBV9

CDR3aa: CASSEGGRVRGTQYF
CDR3nt: TGCGCCAGCAGCGAGGGAGGGCGGGTCCGGGGGACCCAGTACTTC
d_gene: TRBD2
abundance: NA
j_gene: TRBJ2-5
v_gene: TRBV5-1

CDR3aa: CSVKTDRDNGYTF
CDR3nt: TGCAGCGTGAAGACTGACAGGGACAATGGCTACACCTTC
d_gene: TRBD1
abundance: NA
j_gene: TRBJ1-2
v_gene: TRBV29-1

CDR3aa: CASSSEDYTDTQYF
CDR3nt: TGTGCCAGCAGTTCGGAGGATTACACAGATACGCAGTATTTT
d_gene: NA
abundance: NA
j_gene: TRBJ2-3
v_gene: TRBV6-1

CDR3aa: CASSLVGRPDTQYF
CDR3nt: TGTGCCAGCAGCTTGGTCGGCAGGCCGGATACGCAGTATTTT
d_gene: NA
abundance: NA
j_gene: TRBJ2-3
v_gene: TRBV5-6

CDR3aa: CASSFSPTQASRLEAFF
CDR3nt: TGTGCCAGCAGTTTCAGCCCAACCCAGGCATCGAGACTTGAAGCTTTCTTT
d_gene: NA
abundance: NA
j_gene: TRBJ1-1
v_gene: TRBV28

CDR3aa: CASRPSGEGAHEQFF
CDR3nt: TGTGCCAGCAGGCCCTCGGGGGAGGGCGCCCATGAGCAGTTCTTC
d_gene: TRBD2
abundance: NA
j_gene: TRBJ2-1
v_gene: TRBV28

CDR3aa: CASSFGGRGTEAFF
CDR3nt: TGTGCCAGCAGCTTCGGGGGGCGAGGAACTGAAGCTTTCTTT
d_gene: NA
abundance: NA
j_gene: TRBJ1-1
v_gene: TRBV11-2

CDR3aa: CASSRSGLSEQYF
CDR3nt: TGTGCCAGCAGCCGCAGTGGGCTGTCGGAGCAGTACTTC
d_gene: NA
abundance: NA
j_gene: TRBJ2-7
v_gene: TRBV11-2

CDR3aa: CASSQTTGGSNNEQFF
CDR3nt: TGCGCCAGCAGCCAAACGACAGGGGGCTCCAACAATGAGCAGTTCTTC
d_gene: TRBD1
abundance: NA
j_gene: TRBJ2-1
v_gene: TRBV4-1

CDR3aa: CASGLSAVESSGNTIYF
CDR3nt: TGTGCTAGTGGTTTGTCCGCGGTGGAGAGCTCTGGAAACACCATATATTTT
d_gene: NA
abundance: few
j_gene: TRBJ1-3
v_gene: TRBV12-5

CDR3aa: CASSIVGSNTGELFF
CDR3nt: TGTGCCAGTAGTATAGTAGGCAGCAACACCGGGGAGCTGTTTTTT
d_gene: NA
abundance: NA
j_gene: TRBJ2-2
v_gene: TRBV19

CDR3aa: CASSLGWKRHNEQFF
CDR3nt: TGTGCCAGCAGCTTGGGATGGAAGCGCCACAATGAGCAGTTCTTC
d_gene: NA
abundance: NA
j_gene: TRBJ2-1
v_gene: TRBV5-4

CDR3aa: CASSPEGTHLTF
CDR3nt: TGCGCCAGCAGCCCCGAGGGAACTCACCTGACTTTC
d_gene: NA
abundance: NA
j_gene: TRBJ2-6
v_gene: TRBV5-1

CDR3aa: CASRPPGDYEQYF
CDR3nt: TGTGCCAGCAGACCGCCAGGGGACTACGAGCAGTACTTC
d_gene: NA
abundance: NA
j_gene: TRBJ2-7
v_gene: TRBV25-1

CDR3aa: CSVEVTRRYEQYF
CDR3nt: TGCAGCGTTGAGGTGACTAGACGCTACGAGCAGTACTTC
d_gene: NA
abundance: NA
j_gene: TRBJ2-7
v_gene: TRBV29-1

CDR3aa: CASSARGWSSEQFF
CDR3nt: TGTGCCAGCAGCGCCCGAGGGTGGTCCAGTGAGCAGTTCTTC
d_gene: NA
abundance: NA
j_gene: TRBJ2-1
v_gene: TRBV7-2

CDR3aa: CASSPRFQAPLEQYF
CDR3nt: TGTGCCAGCTCACCAAGGTTCCAGGCCCCCTTGGAGCAGTACTTC
d_gene: NA
abundance: NA
j_gene: TRBJ2-7
v_gene: TRBV18

CDR3aa: CASSFVGQAEETQYF
CDR3nt: TGCGCCAGCAGCTTCGTCGGTCAGGCCGAGGAGACCCAGTACTTC
d_gene: NA
abundance: NA
j_gene: TRBJ2-5
v_gene: TRBV5-1

CDR3aa: CASSLGYSGATYEQYF
CDR3nt: TGTGCCAGCAGCTTGGGGTATAGCGGGGCCACCTACGAGCAGTACTTC
d_gene: TRBD2
abundance: NA
j_gene: TRBJ2-7
v_gene: TRBV5-6

CDR3aa: CASSTFGGGQETQYF
CDR3nt: TGCGCCAGCAGCACGTTCGGCGGGGGGCAAGAGACCCAGTACTTC
d_gene: TRBD2
abundance: few
j_gene: TRBJ2-5
v_gene: TRBV5-1

CDR3aa: CASSDRLGEQYF
CDR3nt: TGTGCCAGCAGTGACAGGTTGGGCGAGCAGTACTTC
d_gene: NA
abundance: NA
j_gene: TRBJ2-7
v_gene: TRBV27

CDR3aa: CASSIAGTGKETQYF
CDR3nt: TGTGCCAGTAGTATAGCCGGGACAGGCAAAGAGACCCAGTACTTC
d_gene: TRBD1
abundance: NA
j_gene: TRBJ2-5
v_gene: TRBV19

CDR3aa: CASSEGLARGYEQYF
CDR3nt: TGTGCCAGCAGCGAGGGACTAGCGAGAGGCTACGAGCAGTACTTC
d_gene: TRBD2
abundance: NA
j_gene: TRBJ2-7
v_gene: TRBV11-2

CDR3aa: CASRGSGVGEKLFF
CDR3nt: TGTGCCAGCAGGGGATCAGGGGTAGGGGAAAAACTGTTTTTT
d_gene: NA
abundance: NA
j_gene: TRBJ1-4
v_gene: TRBV6-1

CDR3aa: CASSLAGAYEQYF
CDR3nt: TGTGCCAGCAGCCTAGCGGGCGCCTACGAGCAGTACTTC
d_gene: TRBD2
abundance: NA
j_gene: TRBJ2-7
v_gene: TRBV6-1

CDR3aa: CASSLDQRPRGYTF
CDR3nt: TGCGCCAGCAGCTTGGACCAGAGGCCGCGTGGCTACACCTTC
d_gene: NA
abundance: NA
j_gene: TRBJ1-2
v_gene: TRBV5-1

CDR3aa: CASSESRAGELFF
CDR3nt: TGTGCCAGCAGTGAAAGTAGGGCCGGGGAGCTGTTTTTT
d_gene: NA
abundance: NA
j_gene: TRBJ2-2
v_gene: TRBV6-1

CDR3aa: CARSYLYLGATSEQPQHF
CDR3nt: TGTGCCAGAAGCTACCTTTATCTGGGGGCGACTTCTGAACAGCCCCAGCATTTT
d_gene: NA
abundance: NA
j_gene: TRBJ1-5
v_gene: TRBV5-3

CDR3aa: CASSPNSPLSYEQYF
CDR3nt: TGTGCCAGCAGTCCGAATTCACCCCTCTCCTACGAGCAGTACTTC
d_gene: NA
abundance: NA
j_gene: TRBJ2-7
v_gene: TRBV21-1

CDR3aa: CAVTTTVATGELFF
CDR3nt: TGTGCCGTGACCACGACAGTTGCCACCGGGGAGCTGTTTTTT
d_gene: NA
abundance: NA
j_gene: TRBJ2-2
v_gene: TRBV13

CDR3aa: CASSEGQPIYGYTF
CDR3nt: TGTGCCAGCAGTGAGGGACAGCCGATCTATGGCTACACCTTC
d_gene: TRBD1
abundance: NA
j_gene: TRBJ1-2
v_gene: TRBV6-1

CDR3aa: CASSSLRAASGANVLTF
CDR3nt: TGTGCCAGCAGCTCTCTTAGAGCGGCGTCTGGGGCCAACGTCCTGACTTTC
d_gene: NA
abundance: NA
j_gene: TRBJ2-6
v_gene: TRBV11-2

CDR3aa: CASSLTLTSGTQETQYF
CDR3nt: TGTGCCAGCAGCCTTACCTTGACTAGCGGGACCCAAGAGACCCAGTACTTC
d_gene: TRBD2
abundance: NA
j_gene: TRBJ2-5
v_gene: TRBV11-3

CDR3aa: CASSLSGGNEKLFF
CDR3nt: TGTGCCAGCAGTTTATCAGGGGGCAATGAAAAACTGTTTTTT
d_gene: TRBD1
abundance: NA
j_gene: TRBJ1-4
v_gene: TRBV28

CDR3aa: CASSLDGQGARSGELFF
CDR3nt: TGTGCCAGCAGCTTGGACGGACAGGGGGCGCGGTCCGGGGAGCTGTTTTTT
d_gene: TRBD1
abundance: NA
j_gene: TRBJ2-2
v_gene: TRBV5-4

CDR3aa: CASSLGAGLSKNIQYF
CDR3nt: TGTGCCAGCAGCCTTGGAGCAGGTTTATCCAAAAACATTCAGTACTTC
d_gene: NA
abundance: many
j_gene: TRBJ2-4
v_gene: TRBV28

CDR3aa: CASSKTGTSGSYEQYF
CDR3nt: TGTGCCAGCAGCAAAACCGGGACTAGCGGCTCCTACGAGCAGTACTTC
d_gene: TRBD2
abundance: few
j_gene: TRBJ2-7
v_gene: TRBV7-2

CDR3aa: CASSELGGQSEQFF
CDR3nt: TGTGCCAGCAGTGAGCTCGGGGGGCAAAGTGAGCAGTTCTTC
d_gene: NA
abundance: once
j_gene: TRBJ2-1
v_gene: TRBV25-1

CDR3aa: CASGDGRSADTQYF
CDR3nt: TGCGCCAGCGGCGACGGGAGAAGTGCAGATACGCAGTATTTT
d_gene: NA
abundance: NA
j_gene: TRBJ2-3
v_gene: TRBV5-1

CDR3aa: CAWSDSINQPQHF
CDR3nt: TGTGCCTGGAGCGACAGTATCAATCAGCCCCAGCATTTT
d_gene: NA
abundance: few
j_gene: TRBJ1-5
v_gene: TRBV30

CDR3aa: CASIRGSDTGELFF
CDR3nt: TGTGCCAGTATTCGGGGGTCGGACACCGGGGAGCTGTTTTTT
d_gene: NA
abundance: NA
j_gene: TRBJ2-2
v_gene: TRBV19

CDR3aa: CASSALSYGQRSSYNEQFF
CDR3nt: TGTGCCAGCAGCGCCCTGTCCTATGGGCAGAGGAGCTCCTACAATGAGCAGTTCTTC
d_gene: NA
abundance: once
j_gene: TRBJ2-1
v_gene: TRBV11-2

CDR3aa: CASSEAQGRTGELFF
CDR3nt: TGTGCCAGCAGTGAAGCACAGGGGAGGACCGGGGAGCTGTTTTTT
d_gene: NA
abundance: NA
j_gene: TRBJ2-2
v_gene: TRBV6-1

CDR3aa: CASSTGLAETYEQYF
CDR3nt: TGTGCCAGCAGCACGGGACTAGCGGAAACCTACGAGCAGTACTTC
d_gene: TRBD2
abundance: NA
j_gene: TRBJ2-7
v_gene: TRBV9

CDR3aa: CASSPPTGTLYEQYF
CDR3nt: TGTGCCAGCAGTCCCCCGACAGGAACCCTCTACGAGCAGTACTTC
d_gene: NA
abundance: few
j_gene: TRBJ2-7
v_gene: TRBV28

CDR3aa: CASNRQGDYYEQYF
CDR3nt: TGTGCCAGCAACCGACAGGGGGACTACTACGAGCAGTACTTC
d_gene: TRBD1
abundance: NA
j_gene: TRBJ2-7
v_gene: TRBV2

CDR3aa: CSVRLGPYEQYF
CDR3nt: TGCAGCGTTCGATTAGGACCCTACGAGCAGTACTTC
d_gene: NA
abundance: NA
j_gene: TRBJ2-7
v_gene: TRBV29-1

CDR3aa: CASSLTITGRSYEQYF
CDR3nt: TGTGCCAGCAGCTTAACTATAACGGGCCGCTCCTACGAGCAGTACTTC
d_gene: NA
abundance: NA
j_gene: TRBJ2-7
v_gene: TRBV7-2

CDR3aa: CASSYMRFGSYEQYF
CDR3nt: TGTGCCAGCAGTTATATGCGCTTCGGCTCCTACGAGCAGTACTTC
d_gene: NA
abundance: few
j_gene: TRBJ2-7
v_gene: TRBV6-5

CDR3aa: CAWGSGNQPQHF
CDR3nt: TGTGCCTGGGGATCTGGCAATCAGCCCCAGCATTTT
d_gene: NA
abundance: few
j_gene: TRBJ1-5
v_gene: TRBV30

CDR3aa: CAISESLTGSSHEQYF
CDR3nt: TGTGCCATCAGTGAGTCGTTGACAGGGTCTAGCCACGAGCAGTACTTC
d_gene: TRBD1
abundance: NA
j_gene: TRBJ2-7
v_gene: TRBV10-3